This TCR beta chain appears in the sequencing data of a study of blood T cell repertoires in COVID-19. Whole-study context: The United States, Italy and Spain provided the acute and convalescent COVID-19 samples. PBMCs, B-cell-depleted T cells, or T cells provided the cDNA or gDNA that made up the material.

Authors' methods: Amplification of reference gene primers provided the estimated nucleated cell counts. Data came from immunoSEQ multiplex PCR; TCRdb stores just in-frame clones and leaves some out. The D gene and trimming were derived from the DNA, and the V and J assignments and clone size from that table. There are under 250,000 clones in the sample; about 86% occur only once, and approximately 2.9% lies in the top ten. Source material: peripheral blood. The sequence came from a woman in her 30s who had recovered from COVID-19.

Here the CDR3 DNA reads TGTGCCAGCAGCTTAATAGACAGCAATCCCAACTACGAGCAGTACTTC. Translated: CASSLIDSNPNYEQYF. The chain joins TRBV7-2 to TRBJ2-7; maybe TRBD1 (5 bases). Germline V gene sequence: CDR1 SGHTA, CDR2 FQGNSA. Trimming removed 2 bases at V and 3 bases at J, with 17 bases between. The CDR3 length is 16 residues.